This TCR beta chain was documented in a study of a mutant IDH1 vaccine in newly diagnosed glioma (dated by TCRdb to the early 2020s). Broadly, across the study: Of the 32 treated patients, about 60% were male and around 40% were female, and the mean age was 40.4 years. Prior to enrollment, patients had been given standard therapy consisting of radiotherapy alone, temozolomide alone, or radiochemotherapy with temozolomide, with the combination given to most patients. Peripheral blood was collected at six visits: V03 (baseline), V05, V07, V10, V12 and V13. For exploratory analyses, longitudinal TCRB deep sequencing was carried out in approximately 25 treated patients wherever samples were available. Overall results and qualifications from the work: Across multiple MHC alleles, vaccine-induced immune responses were seen in around 93% of patients. No apparent relationship was observed between pseudoprogression and alterations in the top peripheral T cell clonotypes detected by TCRB sequencing. It was noted by the authors that analyses of patient blood samples could not be reproduced owing to sample limitations. Availability determined which PBMC samples were chosen for TCRB deep sequencing.

Libraries were made using the immunoSEQ multiplex PCR assay. Rearranged TCR beta chain sequences were amplified using the hsTCRB Kit according to the manufacturer's protocol. TCRB libraries were sequenced on an Illumina MiSeq. Under the source paper's analysis protocol: Demultiplexing, trimming and gene mapping were performed with the kit vendor's proprietary platform. In its TCRdb copy, this immuneACCESS table keeps in-frame sequences only and misses some clones. Where compared with another copy, unresolved V genes explain less than half of these, and the others have no known cause. The V and J calls and clone size were taken over from that table, and D and trimming were inferred from the DNA. The sample table records roughly 86,000 clones; 80% of these occur just once. Jointly, the top ten make up around 7.5% of the sample. Spanning cysteine to phenylalanine, the CDR3 consists of 15 amino acids. Solely the CDR3 DNA is kept, with 45 bases framed from the first base. V loses 0 bases of germline sequence and J loses 3 bases, and the interval between the two ends is 13 bases. For CDR1 and CDR2, the germline V gene lists SGHRS and YFSETQ.

The intended sense of this specimen's time point label: baseline, week 1 (first vaccination visit). According to the study, the label for this sample's treatment or condition signals: pre-vaccination baseline after standard-of-care therapy. Newly diagnosed WHO grade 3 or 4 IDH1-mutant astrocytomas showing loss of nuclear ATRX were present in the donors. The samples were drawn from NOA16, a multicentre, single-arm, open-label phase I trial in Germany that tested a mutant IDH1 peptide vaccine in humans for the first time. Blood drawn at visit V03 was used as the baseline sample for immunogenicity testing. Genomic DNA for TCRB sequencing was isolated from EDTA blood with the DNeasy Blood and Tissue Kit. To note about this clone: This clone's antigen is unknown. No much larger clonotype is one base removed from it; base qualities were not supplied.

Sequenced here: PBMCs, sampled from a glioma patient treated with radiotherapy, temozolomide or both. The sequence links TRBV5-1 to TRBJ2-7; TRBD2 might be the D gene, on 6 matching bases. The clonotype was recovered from a middle-aged man with glioma. The nucleotides are TGCGCCAGCAGCTTGGGTTCGGGAGATATCTACGAGCAGTACTTC. Translated, it gives CASSLGSGDIYEQYF. With the portions outside the CDR3 filled from the reference TRBV5-1 and TRBJ2-7 genes, the complete variable region becomes KAGVTQTPRYLIKTRGQQVTLSCSPISGHRSVSWYQQTPGQGLQFLFEYFSETQRNKGNFPGRFSGRQFSNSRSEMNVSTLELGDSALYLCASSLGSGDIYEQYFGPGTRLTVT.